This T cell receptor beta chain appears in the sequencing data of a study of blood T cell repertoires in COVID-19. Study-level information: Italy, Spain and the United States were the sources of the convalescent and acute COVID-19 samples. Sample material is recorded as cDNA or gDNA derived from T cells, B-cell-depleted T cells, or PBMCs.

As originally analysed: Estimation of nucleated cell counts was performed using reference gene primer amplification. The method was immunoSEQ multiplex PCR; TCRdb's version includes in-frame clones alone and lacks a portion of them. D and trimming were read from the DNA, whereas the V and J calls and clone size are those reported in that table. The repertoire consists of around 50,000 clones, with 75% to 85% occurring once and the leading ten covering about 7.6%. CDR1 SGHDT and CDR2 YYEEEE come from the germline V gene. Deletions cut 2 bases from V and 7 bases from J, with 10 bases between. This CDR3 region has 13 residues.

This clonotype was obtained from a human donor in a cohort sampled during active COVID-19. The V gene is TRBV5-6, the J gene TRBJ1-5; D call uncertain. Sequenced sample: peripheral blood. This CDR3 reads CASSFESSQPQHF. The CDR3 DNA is TGTGCCAGCAGCTTTGAGAGTAGCCAGCCCCAGCATTTT. Using reference TRBV5-6 and TRBJ1-5 for the parts outside the CDR3, the full variable domain is DAGVTQSPTHLIKTRGQQVTLRCSPKSGHDTVSWYQQALGQGPQFIFQYYEEEERQRGNFPDRFSGHQFPNYSSELNVNALLLGDSALYLCASSFESSQPQHFGDGTRLSIL.